This T cell receptor beta chain was recovered during a study of glioma-infiltrating T cells after dendritic cell vaccination. The time point denotes: after dendritic cell vaccination, including at tumor progression/relapse. The CDR3 runs to 16 residues. Germline V CDR1 and CDR2: LGHNT, FRNRAP. The ends lost 6 bases at V and 3 bases at J; junction bases unmatched: 11. Input was 2 to 2.5 ug genomic DNA, or all available if less. Sequencing was performed with immunoSEQ multiplex PCR; in TCRdb, only in-frame clones are kept and a portion is missing. The sample gives roughly 80,000 clones, roughly 84% of which show up once; approximately 2.4% is in the top ten. This clone was picked up one time.

The sequenced sample was blood, obtained after dendritic cell vaccination. This TCR was sampled from a human donor with glioblastoma. The J gene is TRBJ2-3, the V gene TRBV12-5; 8 bases fit TRBD1. CDR3 bases: TGTGCTAGTGGGCCCGCCGGGAGACAGGGGACAGATACGCAGTATTTT. Protein product: CASGPAGRQGTDTQYF.